This T cell receptor (beta chain) was found in a study of blood T cell repertoires in COVID-19. Across the study: The analysed material was cDNA or gDNA that came from T cells, B-cell-depleted T cells, or PBMCs.

This clone was recorded a few times. Original analysis: Estimation of nucleated cell counts was performed using reference gene primer amplification. Profiling relied on immunoSEQ multiplex PCR, and the TCRdb table lists in-frame clones only, not all of them. The D gene and trimming were derived from the DNA, and the V and J assignments and clone size from that table. The table records 100,000 to 150,000 clones, around 85% of them present only once. This CDR3 is 16 amino acids long. J was trimmed by 4 bases and V by 2 bases; bases with no gene match: 4. Germline CDR1 is SEHNR and CDR2 is FQNEAQ (reference sequence).

The TCR sequence derives from a woman aged 80 or over with COVID-19, enrolled during active disease. The sequencing input was peripheral blood. The V and J genes are TRBV7-9 and TRBJ1-5, with 11 positions matching TRBD1. CDR3 region: CASSLFGTGGNQPQHF. The CDR3 DNA is TGTGCCAGCAGCTTATTCGGGACAGGGGGGAATCAGCCCCAGCATTTT.